This T cell receptor (beta chain) is from a study of early T cells in non-severe SARS-CoV-2 infection (dated by TCRdb to the early 2020s). About the investigation overall: Bulk RNA from unsorted whole blood was used for TCR sequencing, so alpha and beta chains could not be paired.

Results and caveats for the whole study, not just this receptor: Matching against VDJdb was skewed toward anti-spike CD8 responses, likely underestimated virus-specific expansions, and missed private and CD4 specificities.

The receptor library was made with 5' RACE. The reads were generated on a NextSeq 500. Unique molecular identifiers were attached to individual cDNA molecules in the TCR library protocol so that sequencing error and PCR bias could be corrected. Both TCR alpha and beta chains were sequenced, and tight co-correlation was observed between alpha and beta sequence abundances in each sample. In the source study's methods: V gene, J gene and CDR3 annotation of TCR sequences was performed with Decombinator V4. TCRs were defined as expanded if a significant change between any two time points was detected under a Poisson model with p below 0.0001. TCR abundances were normalised to the total number of TCRs sequenced per sample and were expressed as counts per million. VDJdb, accessed on 1 November 2021, was searched for TCRs annotated for CMV, EBV and SARS-CoV-2, and TCRs annotated for more than one antigen were excluded. The raw public data were reprocessed by TCRdb itself: fastp quality trimming at Q25, MiXCR clonotype calling, in-frame beta chains only. Identical CDR3 protein sequences are pooled into one entry, listed with their most common genes and DNA. The V and J calls here are based on TCRdb, not the publication. In this sample the table shows about 80,000 distinct CDR3 sequences, roughly 4.7% of which occur a single time. The ten largest clones take up under 8% of the sample.

This clonotype appeared a few times. No cognate antigen has been identified for it. No base quality values were provided; no much bigger clone lies one nucleotide off. This was a case-control study nested in a cohort of healthcare workers in London, UK, who had nasopharyngeal swab PCR tests and blood samples taken every week. Healthcare workers were recruited during the week of the UK lockdown, between 23 and 31 March 2020, and followed weekly for up to roughly 15 weeks. The receptor's source is an adult who was a healthcare worker with PCR-confirmed SARS-CoV-2 infection or an uninfected control (not recorded which). Sequenced material: whole blood, taken at baseline.

The sequence in DNA is TGCGCCAGCAGCTTGTGGGGACTCGCGAACACCGGGGAGCTGTTTTTT. Its coded protein is CASSLWGLANTGELFF. The V and J segments used are TRBV5-1 and TRBJ2-2; a weak D assignment points to TRBD2 (6 bases agree). The V end loses 1 base and the J end loses 0 bases, and a stretch of 10 bases separates them. The germline V gene yields SGHRS for CDR1 and YFSETQ for CDR2. The cysteine opens and the phenylalanine closes a CDR3 of 16 amino acids. Only the CDR3 DNA stays, 48 bases, in frame from base 1.